The entry that follows covers one TCR beta chain sequence. The antigen remains unidentified. Time point noted: week 23, last vaccination. The vaccine gave 300 ug of a 20-mer mutant IDH1 peptide subcutaneously per dose. This specimen comes from a study of a mutant IDH1 vaccine in newly diagnosed glioma. Study in general: Each patient was administered eight vaccinations, scheduled in weeks 1, 3, 5, 7, 11, 15, 19 and 23. Patients were pretreated with radiotherapy, temozolomide, or both, mostly both.

Whole-study results and caveats: Seemingly, pseudoprogression had no relation to changes in the top peripheral T cell clonotypes. A vaccine-induced immune response developed in roughly 93% of the patients.

V shed 5 bases and J shed 0 bases, with 16 bases lying between them. The CDR3 runs to 17 residues. Germline V gives CDR1 LNHDA, CDR2 SQIVND (reference sequence). Generated by immunoSEQ multiplex PCR, the TCRdb table keeps only in-frame clones and is missing some. Of tens of thousands of clones in the sample, approximately 85% were seen once. Source: PBMCs, taken from a glioma patient whose treatment included an IDH1 peptide vaccine. The chain links TRBV19 to TRBJ1-4; D is perhaps TRBD1 (5 bases). The origin of this receptor is a woman aged 50 to 60 with glioma. The CDR3 spells CASSPRGSPTTNEKLFF. The CDR3, as DNA: TGTGCCAGTAGTCCTAGGGGATCCCCTACAACTAATGAAAAACTGTTTTTT.